The 20 T cell receptor beta chains in this list originate from one sample, sequenced in a study of T cell responses to AZD1222 COVID-19 vaccine. Generated by immunoSEQ multiplex PCR, the TCRdb table keeps only in-frame clones and is missing some. The repertoire has approximately 200,000 clones, more than 75% of them found once; the top ten carry 2.5% to 3%. This specimen consisted of peripheral blood, obtained on day 0 of MenACWY control vaccination. These receptor sequences come from an adult in good health.

The chain is built from TRBV6-2 or TRBV6-3 and TRBJ2-2; possible D gene TRBD1, 6 bases. Trimming cost V 5 bases and J 1 base, with 11 bases left between them. The length of the CDR3 is 15 residues. The germline gives CDR1 MNHEY, CDR2 SVGEGT. The CDR3 reads CASSPWTENTGELFF. The DNA for the CDR3 is TGTGCCAGCAGTCCCTGGACAGAGAACACCGGGGAGCTGTTTTTT.

V is TRBV7-6 and J is TRBJ2-1, with D perhaps TRBD1 (5 bases). V was clipped by 3 bases and J by 10 bases, with 10 bases between them. The CDR3 contains 12 residues. The germline CDR1 and CDR2 sequences are SGHVS and FNYEAQ. DNA for the CDR3: TGTGCCAGCAGCTTTGACAGTAACGAGCAGTTCTTC. Its translation: CASSFDSNEQFF.

The genes are TRBV6-2 or TRBV6-3 and TRBJ2-7; a possible D gene is TRBD2 (5 bases). Germline V gene data show CDR1 as MNHEY and CDR2 as SVGEGT. CDR3 length: 13 residues. V was trimmed by 2 bases and J by 5 bases, leaving 10 bases between them. CDR3 in amino acids: CASSYLGSHEQYF. CDR3 sequence (DNA): TGTGCCAGCAGTTACCTTGGGAGCCACGAGCAGTACTTC.

The genes are TRBV5-6 and TRBJ2-7, with 7 bases fitting TRBD1. CDR1 is SGHDT and CDR2 is YYEEEE in the germline V gene. The V segment lost 0 bases and the J segment 0 bases; nucleotides outside the gene matches: 3. CDR3 length equals 15 residues. The CDR3 protein is CASSLVWTGSYEQYF. The CDR3, as DNA: TGTGCCAGCAGCTTGGTCTGGACAGGCTCCTACGAGCAGTACTTC.

The chain is built from TRBV9 and TRBJ2-2, with TRBD1 matching over 9 bases. The V and J ends lost 4 bases and 7 bases, in that order; junction bases with no gene match: 11. This CDR3 comprises 16 residues. Germline CDR1 is SGDLS and CDR2 is YYNGEE. Here the CDR3 DNA reads TGTGCCAGCAGCTCCCCACCGGGACAGGGCGGCGGGGAGCTGTTTTTT. Its protein product is CASSSPPGQGGGELFF.

V usage is TRBV27 and J usage is TRBJ2-2; 15 bases line up with TRBD2. The germline V gene has CDR1 MNHEY and CDR2 SMNVEV (reference sequence). There are 21 residues in the CDR3. V trimming: 5 bases; J trimming: 5 bases; junction bases outside the gene matches: 18. The CDR3 protein is CASSQPAQTGTSGGITGELFF. For the CDR3, the DNA is TGTGCCAGCAGTCAACCCGCCCAAACCGGGACTAGCGGGGGGATTACCGGGGAGCTGTTTTTT.

The genes are TRBV18 and TRBJ2-2; D not resolved. Trimming took 1 base from V and 0 from J, leaving 9 bases between them. The CDR3 extends over 16 amino acids. Germline V lookup: CDR1 KGHSH, CDR2 LQKENI. The DNA for the CDR3 is TGTGCCAGCTCACCACTTCCCTCTCCGAACACCGGGGAGCTGTTTTTT. Translating it yields CASSPLPSPNTGELFF.

CDR3: CSVKGSEQGGYEQYF. CDR3 DNA sequence: TGCAGCGTCAAAGGGAGCGAACAGGGGGGCTACGAGCAGTACTTC. The J gene is TRBJ2-7, the V gene TRBV29-1; 8 bases are shared with TRBD1. V lost 6 bases, J lost 3 bases, and 13 bases stayed unmatched. CDR1 SQVTM and CDR2 ANQGSEA come from the germline V gene. This CDR3 is built from 15 residues.

Concerning this clone itself: This CDR3 is also generated by other DNA sequences in the sample. The chain employs TRBV7-9 and TRBJ1-6; D remains ambiguous. CDR1 SEHNR and CDR2 FQNEAQ come from the germline V gene (reference sequence). Trimming took off 1 base at V and 7 bases at J, with 5 bases between the two ends. There are 13 residues in the CDR3. The CDR3 protein is CASSLETNSPLHF. In DNA form, the CDR3 reads TGTGCCAGCAGCTTAGAGACGAATTCACCCCTCCACTTT. Using reference TRBV7-9 and TRBJ1-6 for the parts outside the CDR3, the full variable domain is DTGVSQNPRHKITKRGQNVTFRCDPISEHNRLYWYRQTLGQGPEFLTYFQNEAQLEKSRLLSDRFSAERPKGSFSTLEIQRTEQGDSAMYLCASSLETNSPLHFGNGTRLTVT.

The rearrangement uses TRBV7-9 and TRBJ2-7; 7 bases line up with TRBD2. Per germline, CDR1 SEHNR and CDR2 FQNEAQ (reference sequence). V gave up 1 base and J gave up 0 bases; unmatched junction bases: 0. The CDR3 has 14 residues. The CDR3 loop is CASSLGDYSYEQYF. In DNA, the CDR3 is TGTGCCAGCAGCTTAGGGGACTACTCCTACGAGCAGTACTTC.

The chain recombines TRBV7-9 with TRBJ1-5; D might be TRBD1 (5 bases). CDR3 size: 17 residues. V shed 1 base and J shed 0 bases, with 13 bases lying between them. CDR1 SEHNR and CDR2 FQNEAQ come from the germline V gene (reference sequence). The chain's CDR3 is CASSLVPGEDSNQPQHF. In nucleotides, the CDR3 is TGTGCCAGCAGCTTAGTGCCGGGGGAGGATAGCAATCAGCCCCAGCATTTT.

The J gene is TRBJ1-4, the V gene TRBV19, with D hard to call. The CDR3 consists of 16 residues. The germline V gene encodes CDR1 LNHDA and CDR2 SQIVND (reference sequence). The V gene lost 3 bases and the J gene lost 0 bases, with 11 bases spanning the gap. CDR3 in DNA: TGTGCCAGTAGTATCCTAGGACGGGCAACTAATGAAAAACTGTTTTTT. Translating it yields CASSILGRATNEKLFF.

The V call is TRBV7-3, the J call TRBJ2-3, with D unclear. CDR1 is SGHTA and CDR2 is FQGTGA in the germline V gene. Trimming stripped 0 bases from V and 8 bases from J, with 9 bases between. The CDR3 is 13 amino acids. CDR3 DNA: TGTGCCAGCAGCTTAACCTTCCCCAGTACGCAGTATTTT. Its translation: CASSLTFPSTQYF.

The chain combines TRBV5-1 with TRBJ2-5; either TRBD1 or TRBD2 may fit D (5 bases each). Looked up from germline, CDR1 is SGHRS and CDR2 is YFSETQ. V was clipped by 1 base and J by 4 bases, with 8 bases between them. CDR3 length equals 13 residues. The CDR3, as DNA: TGCGCCAGCAGCTTGTCGGGACGAGAGACCCAGTACTTC. This encodes CASSLSGRETQYF.

The chain couples TRBV5-1 to TRBJ2-1, with a weak D call TRBD2 (6 bases). The CDR3 totals 15 residues. Germline V gene data show CDR1 as SGHRS and CDR2 as YFSETQ. V lost 4 bases, J lost 6 bases, and 17 bases lay in between. CDR3 nucleotide sequence: TGCGCCAGCAGCGCTGGGACTCCTCTGGTCAATGAGCAGTTCTTC. It translates to CASSAGTPLVNEQFF.

The rearrangement joins TRBV30 to TRBJ1-3; D not resolved. In germline, CDR1 is GTSNPN, CDR2 SVGIG (reference sequence). V was shortened by 0 bases and J by 10 bases, with 10 bases between the two germline ends. There are 12 residues in the CDR3. This CDR3 is CAWSVNIGTIYF. The CDR3 DNA reads as TGTGCCTGGAGTGTAAATATTGGTACCATATATTTT.

J is TRBJ1-4 and V is TRBV5-5; D remains ambiguous. Germline V gene sequence: CDR1 SGHKS, CDR2 YYEKEE (reference sequence). V was pared by 0 bases and J by 7 bases, with 13 bases between. This CDR3 spans 15 amino acids. The CDR3 nucleotides read TGTGCCAGCAGCTTGGAAGAGAATATTGGTGAAAAACTGTTTTTT. As protein: CASSLEENIGEKLFF.

The chain combines TRBV28 with TRBJ2-7; a possible D gene is TRBD2 (5 bases). The CDR3 spans 14 residues. The V gene's germline CDR1 is MDHEN and CDR2 SYDVKM. V shed 6 bases and J shed 1 base, with 13 bases lying between them. CDR3 DNA sequence: TGTGCCAGCAGCCCCGGGCGGGTGTCCTACGAGCAGTACTTC. Its translation is CASSPGRVSYEQYF.

The rearrangement links TRBV7-3 to TRBJ2-5, with 10 nucleotides matching TRBD2. CDR1 is SGHTA and CDR2 is FQGTGA in the germline V gene. The trim removed 0 bases at V and 5 bases at J, leaving 6 bases unmatched. This CDR3 region has 16 residues. The CDR3 nucleotides are TGTGCCAGCAGCTTAACAGGCCTAGCGGGGGTTGAGACCCAGTACTTC. As protein: CASSLTGLAGVETQYF.

This sequence joins TRBV20-1 and TRBJ2-7, with no clear D. This CDR3 is 11 amino acids long. Germline CDR1 reads DFQATT; CDR2 reads SNEGSKA (reference sequence). With 1 base removed from V and 4 bases from J, the gap between germline ends came to 5 bases. The CDR3 DNA reads TGCAGTGCTAGAGTGAGGTACGAGCAGTACTTC. This translates into CSARVRYEQYF.